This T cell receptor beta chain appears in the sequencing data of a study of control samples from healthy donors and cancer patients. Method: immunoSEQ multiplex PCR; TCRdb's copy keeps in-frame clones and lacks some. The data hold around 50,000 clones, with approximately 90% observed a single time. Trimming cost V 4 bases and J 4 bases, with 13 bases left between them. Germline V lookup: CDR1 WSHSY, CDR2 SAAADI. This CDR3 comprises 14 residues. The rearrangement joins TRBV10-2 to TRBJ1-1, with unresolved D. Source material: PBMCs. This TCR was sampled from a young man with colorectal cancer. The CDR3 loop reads CASSGRVMGTEAFF. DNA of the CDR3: TGCGCCAGCAGTGGACGGGTAATGGGCACTGAAGCTTTCTTT.